This TCR beta chain was identified in a study of neurological immune-mediated disorders. Study-level results: HTLV-1-associated myelopathy showed the most TCR clonal expansion; multiple sclerosis the least, below healthy controls.

Time point indicated: longitudinal time-point 3. The unsorted libraries were prepared from 2 million PBMCs (stored at -80 C). The team produced cDNA through 5'RACE using 10-nucleotide random UMIs. TCRdb reprocessed the 5' RACE reads with MiXCR, giving one entry per CDR3 protein. This table holds approximately 45,000 distinct CDR3 sequences, around an eighth found once. This clonotype appeared a few times. The antigen is unknown. The sequenced sample was PBMCs. This TCR derives from a man aged 25 to 45 in good health.

CDR3 protein: CSASDLFQETQYF. The CDR3, as DNA: TGCAGTGCTAGTGACCTCTTCCAAGAGACCCAGTACTTC. This sequence joins TRBV20-1 and TRBJ2-5; D gene unclear. Germline assignment: CDR1 DFQATT and CDR2 SNEGSKA (reference sequence). V was shortened by 3 bases and J by 1 base, with 9 bases between the two germline ends. The CDR3 is 13 residues long.